The rows below give T cell receptor beta chains drawn from one sample of a study of identical twins. Via MiXCR, TCRdb re-called the 5' RACE reads, giving one row per CDR3 protein. Of about 700,000 distinct CDR3 sequences in the sample, 8.6% were seen once. These data were also reused for a study on yellow fever vaccine responses in identical twins.

The material sequenced was PBMCs. The receptor source for this set is a woman between 18 and 29 years old in good health. CDR3s include the opening cysteine and the closing phenylalanine or tryptophan. The D gene is left open where the match is weak. The size field is filled for only some rows; it gives once, few, many or a size class.

-	TRBV7-9	TRBJ1-6	few	CASSSSGPPLHF	TGTGCCAGCAGCTCTTCGGGACCTCCCCTCCACTTT
TRBD1	TRBV12-3/TRBV12-4	TRBJ2-1	few	CASSYTLTGGYEQFF	TGTGCCAGCAGCTACACCCTGACAGGGGGCTATGAGCAGTTCTTC
-	TRBV19	TRBJ2-1	few	CASQPGFSYNEQFF	TGTGCCAGTCAACCGGGGTTTTCCTACAATGAGCAGTTCTTC
-	TRBV7-9	TRBJ1-4	many	CASSPRGEKLFF	TGTGCCAGCAGCCCTCGGGGCGAAAAACTGTTTTTT
TRBD2	TRBV10-3	TRBJ2-5	many	CAISWTSKQETQYF	TGTGCCATCAGTTGGACTAGCAAACAAGAGACCCAGTACTTC
-	TRBV7-9	TRBJ1-2	few	CASSPKTELSGYTF	TGTGCCAGCAGCCCTAAGACAGAGCTAAGCGGCTACACCTTC
TRBD2	TRBV5-1	TRBJ2-3	-	CASSTGRGSSGRFPDTQYF	TGCGCCAGCAGCACGGGTCGGGGGAGTAGCGGGAGGTTCCCAGATACGCAGTATTTT
TRBD1	TRBV6-1	TRBJ1-4	few	CASKPGQFNEKLFF	TGTGCCAGCAAACCGGGACAGTTTAATGAAAAACTGTTTTTT
-	TRBV7-9	TRBJ2-1	-	CASSLGRGQGNEQFF	TGTGCCAGCAGCTTAGGTCGGGGCCAAGGCAATGAGCAGTTCTTC
-	TRBV27	TRBJ1-4	-	CASSLDLEAVNEKLFF	TGTGCCAGCAGTTTAGACTTAGAAGCTGTCAATGAAAAACTGTTTTTT
-	TRBV10-3	TRBJ2-1	-	CAISEARDTYYNEQFF	TGTGCCATCAGTGAGGCCCGGGACACTTACTACAATGAGCAGTTCTTC
-	TRBV4-3	TRBJ2-1	-	CASSQDPASASYNEQFF	TGCGCCAGCAGCCAAGATCCGGCTAGCGCCTCCTACAATGAGCAGTTCTTC
TRBD2	TRBV7-8	TRBJ2-1	-	CASSFNSGGLNEQFF	TGTGCCAGCAGCTTCAATAGCGGGGGGTTGAATGAGCAGTTCTTC
-	TRBV12-3/TRBV12-4	TRBJ2-1	few	CASSLALVPGDNEQFF	TGTGCCAGCAGTTTAGCCTTGGTCCCGGGAGACAATGAGCAGTTCTTC
TRBD2	TRBV7-3	TRBJ2-3	few	CASSPLALAGATDTQYF	TGTGCCAGCAGCCCACTGGCCTTAGCGGGGGCCACAGATACGCAGTATTTT
TRBD2	TRBV20-1	TRBJ2-1	-	CSARASGRKDNEQFF	TGCAGTGCAAGAGCGAGCGGGAGGAAGGACAATGAGCAGTTCTTC
-	TRBV24-1	TRBJ1-5	-	CATSGSENQPQHF	TGTGCCACCAGTGGCAGTGAAAATCAGCCCCAGCATTTT
-	TRBV12-3/TRBV12-4	TRBJ1-4	many	CASSQAAGGATGGIF	TGTGCCAGCTCGCAGGCGGCTGGGGGTGCTACAGGTGGAATTTTT
TRBD2	TRBV27	TRBJ2-7	few	CASSSLAGATYEQYF	TGTGCCAGCAGTTCCTTAGCGGGGGCGACCTACGAGCAGTACTTC
-	TRBV12-3/TRBV12-4	TRBJ2-7	few	CASSLVWGKGAYEQYF	TGTGCCAGCAGTTTAGTATGGGGGAAGGGGGCCTACGAGCAGTACTTC
-	TRBV7-8	TRBJ2-5	many	CASRVGSGYQETQYF	TGTGCCAGCAGGGTTGGGTCCGGATACCAAGAGACCCAGTACTTC
-	TRBV5-1	TRBJ1-5	many	CASSLDSPNQPQHF	TGCGCCAGCAGCCTAGACAGCCCCAATCAGCCCCAGCATTTT
-	TRBV27	TRBJ1-2	-	CASSPLGGYGYTF	TGTGCCAGCAGTCCCCTCGGGGGGTATGGCTACACCTTC
-	TRBV2	TRBJ2-5	few	CALVGAAGQETQYF	TGTGCCTTAGTGGGGGCCGCGGGGCAAGAGACCCAGTACTTC
TRBD2	TRBV7-9	TRBJ2-1	-	CASKLSAGGVYNEQFF	TGTGCCAGCAAGCTTAGCGCGGGAGGGGTGTACAATGAGCAGTTCTTC
TRBD1	TRBV10-3	TRBJ2-1	-	CATTDRANYNEQFF	TGTGCCACCACCGACAGGGCCAATTACAATGAGCAGTTCTTC
-	TRBV28	TRBJ2-2	-	CASSLRRTGELFF	TGTGCCAGCAGTTTAAGGAGAACCGGGGAGCTGTTTTTT
-	TRBV7-2	TRBJ1-1	many	CASSLSSLNTEAFF	TGTGCCAGCAGCCTAAGCAGCCTGAACACTGAAGCTTTCTTT
-	TRBV5-1	TRBJ2-1	many	CASSLYPGELAEQFF	TGCGCCAGCAGCTTGTACCCAGGGGAGCTGGCTGAGCAGTTCTTC
TRBD2	TRBV20-1	TRBJ2-5	many	CSARAGGGQETQYF	TGCAGTGCTAGAGCAGGCGGGGGCCAAGAGACCCAGTACTTC
TRBD1	TRBV5-1	TRBJ1-6	few	CASSSGRQGNSPLHF	TGCGCCAGCAGCTCGGGAAGACAGGGAAATTCACCCCTCCACTTT
-	TRBV6-2/TRBV6-3	TRBJ2-2	many	CASSYGSGELFF	TGTGCCAGCAGTTACGGGTCCGGGGAGCTGTTTTTT
-	TRBV12-3/TRBV12-4	TRBJ2-3	many	CASSLVQGADTQYF	TGTGCCAGCAGTTTAGTTCAGGGAGCAGATACGCAGTATTTT
TRBD2	TRBV2	TRBJ2-7	-	CASRGLAGVGEQYF	TGTGCCAGCAGGGGACTAGCGGGAGTGGGCGAGCAGTACTTC
TRBD1	TRBV12-3/TRBV12-4	TRBJ1-1	many	CASSSHRTGGAFF	TGTGCCAGCAGTTCACATAGGACAGGGGGAGCTTTCTTT
-	TRBV6-1	TRBJ2-7	-	CASSEAVFRDLPYYEQYF	TGTGCCAGCAGTGAAGCCGTCTTTAGGGACTTACCATATTACGAGCAGTACTTC
TRBD1	TRBV29-1	TRBJ1-1	few	CSVEVRADRAPEAFF	TGCAGCGTTGAAGTGAGGGCGGACAGGGCACCTGAAGCTTTCTTT
-	TRBV4-2	TRBJ2-7	many	CASSQPDKHSYEQYF	TGTGCCAGCAGCCAACCGGATAAGCATTCCTACGAGCAGTACTTC
TRBD1	TRBV6-2/TRBV6-3	TRBJ2-7	few	CATQRTGSYEQYF	TGTGCCACTCAGAGGACAGGTTCCTACGAGCAGTACTTC
TRBD2	TRBV27	TRBJ2-3	-	CASSLTSEIADTQYF	TGTGCCAGCAGCTTAACTAGCGAGATCGCAGATACGCAGTATTTT
TRBD2	TRBV15	TRBJ2-7	many	CATSRDREGRDYEQYF	TGTGCCACCAGCAGAGATCGGGAGGGGCGCGACTACGAGCAGTACTTC
-	TRBV4-3	TRBJ2-7	many	CASSPTSNWGSYEQYF	TGCGCCAGCAGCCCAACCTCAAATTGGGGCTCCTACGAGCAGTACTTC
-	TRBV30	TRBJ2-3	-	CAWSGGRGQYF	TGTGCCTGGAGTGGAGGTCGAGGGCAGTATTTT
-	TRBV6-1	TRBJ2-7	-	CASSSTDKLHYEQYF	TGTGCCAGCAGTAGTACGGACAAATTGCACTACGAGCAGTACTTC
-	TRBV25-1	TRBJ2-7	many	CASSEWYEQYF	TGTGCCAGCAGTGAATGGTACGAGCAGTACTTC
-	TRBV20-1	TRBJ2-1	-	CSASNEQFF	TGCAGTGCCAGCAATGAGCAGTTCTTC
-	TRBV27	TRBJ2-7	-	CATSGDTYEQYF	TGTGCCACTAGTGGCGACACCTACGAGCAGTACTTC
-	TRBV6-1	TRBJ1-2	few	CASTTNIIDGNYGYTF	TGTGCCAGCACCACGAACATAATCGACGGCAACTATGGCTACACCTTC
-	TRBV20-1	TRBJ2-1	few	CSATRVSYNEQFF	TGCAGTGCTACGCGGGTCTCCTACAATGAGCAGTTCTTC
TRBD2	TRBV9	TRBJ2-2	few	CASSGTLTSGGNTGELFF	TGTGCCAGCAGCGGGACCCTTACTAGCGGGGGTAACACCGGGGAGCTGTTTTTT
-	TRBV30	TRBJ2-2	-	CAWEEGGTGELFF	TGTGCCTGGGAAGAAGGGGGCACCGGGGAGCTGTTTTTT
TRBD2	TRBV18	TRBJ2-1	-	CASSSGINNEQFF	TGTGCCAGCTCGAGCGGGATTAACAATGAGCAGTTCTTC
TRBD2	TRBV3-1	TRBJ2-5	many	CASSLGTSGGSRETQYF	TGTGCCAGCAGCCTGGGGACTAGCGGGGGGTCTCGAGAGACCCAGTACTTC
-	TRBV19	TRBJ2-1	once	CASSERPSVGEQFF	TGTGCCAGTAGTGAACGACCCTCAGTAGGTGAGCAGTTCTTC
TRBD2	TRBV7-3	TRBJ2-1	few	CASSITGTRNYNEQFF	TGTGCCAGCAGCATAACCGGGACTAGGAACTACAATGAGCAGTTCTTC
TRBD1	TRBV12-3/TRBV12-4	TRBJ2-3	many	CASSFEGRGPADTQYF	TGTGCCAGCAGTTTTGAGGGCAGGGGGCCCGCAGATACGCAGTATTTT
-	TRBV10-3	TRBJ2-1	many	CAIRAARATYNEQFF	TGTGCCATCAGGGCCGCGAGGGCGACCTACAATGAGCAGTTCTTC
-	TRBV15	TRBJ2-3	few	CATSRALPQSTDTQYF	TGTGCCACCAGCAGAGCCCTTCCCCAGAGCACAGATACGCAGTATTTT